One sample yielded the 12 T cell receptor beta chains listed below, sequenced in a study of shared clonotypes between healthy human individuals. The data were produced by immunoSEQ multiplex PCR, yet TCRdb's version contains in-frame clones alone and is incomplete. Of 550,000 to 750,000 clones listed, under 95% were seen once; the top ten hold about a quarter. The naive CD8 population came from CD45RO-negative cells selected for CCR7, without terminally differentiated effector memory CD45RA+ cells. Material for sequencing was naive CD8+ T cells sorted from blood. The receptors stem from a young man in good health.

This chain uses TRBV19 with TRBJ2-7; D is unclear. The CDR3 consists of 14 residues. V shed 6 bases and J shed 2 bases, with 14 bases lying between them. Germline V gene data show CDR1 as LNHDA and CDR2 as SQIVND (reference sequence). The CDR3 loop is CASSLAEGPYEQYF. DNA of the CDR3: TGTGCCAGTAGCTTGGCCGAAGGGCCCTACGAGCAGTACTTC.

The CDR3 DNA follows: TGCGCCAGCAGCCTCGGACTAGCGGGAGCTGGCGGGGAGCTGTTTTTT. Translation gives CASSLGLAGAGGELFF. The genes are TRBV5-1 and TRBJ2-2, with TRBD2 identical over 13 bases. Germline CDR1 and CDR2: SGHRS and YFSETQ. Trimming cost V 4 bases and J 7 bases; bases outside gene matches: 7. The CDR3 is made up of 16 amino acids.

The rearrangement links TRBV6-1 to TRBJ2-7; D not certain. The CDR3 sequence is 17 residues long. From germline, CDR1 is MNHNS and CDR2 SASEGT. Trimming took off 2 bases at V and 2 bases at J, with 19 bases between the two ends. The CDR3: CASSEFRRPYAPYEQYF. As DNA, the CDR3 is TGTGCCAGCAGTGAATTTAGAAGGCCGTACGCACCCTACGAGCAGTACTTC.

The count of this clone is one. The CDR3 DNA is TGTGCCAGCAGCGTAGGGGTCCTAGCGGGAAAAGAGACCCAGTACTTC. This sequence encodes CASSVGVLAGKETQYF. The V call is TRBV9, the J call TRBJ2-5, with 9 bases lining up with TRBD2. CDR3 size: 16 residues. J lost 3 bases, V lost 0 bases, and 6 bases had no gene match. CDR1 and CDR2 from the germline V gene are SGDLS and YYNGEE.

The CDR3 DNA is TGCGCCAGCAGCCAAGAGCCCACAGGGGGCTCTAACTATGGCTACACCTTC. It encodes CASSQEPTGGSNYGYTF. This chain uses TRBV4-1 with TRBJ1-2; TRBD1 agrees at 9 bases. This CDR3 is 17 amino acids long. With 0 bases clipped from V and 0 bases from J, the junction kept 5 bases outside the gene matches. Per germline, CDR1 MGHRA and CDR2 YSYEKL.

This clone was recorded once. The rearrangement links TRBV5-4 to TRBJ2-5; a possible D gene is TRBD2 (7 bases). The CDR3 runs 13 residues. Germline lookup yields CDR1 SGHNT and CDR2 YYREEE (reference sequence). V was cut by 2 bases and J by 5 bases, with 10 bases left in between. The CDR3 DNA is TGTGCCAGCAGCTTAGGGGGGGCGGAGACCCAGTACTTC. It specifies CASSLGGAETQYF.

The J gene is TRBJ2-1, the V gene TRBV11-3; D might be TRBD1 or TRBD2, each matching 5 bases. Trimming took 2 bases from V and 8 from J, leaving 10 bases between them. The CDR3 extends over 13 amino acids. Germline CDR1 and CDR2: SGHNT and YENEEA. The CDR3, as DNA: TGTGCCAGCAGCTTATCCTTGGGGGATGAGCAGTTCTTC. Translation: CASSLSLGDEQFF.

This clone was seen only a few times. The chain links TRBV9 to TRBJ1-5; no definite D call. Between the trimmed V and J ends, which lost 3 bases and 7 bases, there was a span of 14 bases. Germline V gene sequence: CDR1 SGDLS, CDR2 YYNGEE. This CDR3 has 14 residues. CDR3 nucleotides: TGTGCCAGCAGCGCGGAATTAACGGGGCAGCCCCAGCATTTT. This gives the protein CASSAELTGQPQHF.

The V call is TRBV28, the J call TRBJ1-1; D ambiguous. Germline CDR1 reads MDHEN; CDR2 reads SYDVKM. The CDR3 sequence is 13 residues long. The germline V and J ends were trimmed by 5 bases and 4 bases, with 11 bases remaining between them. The CDR3 loop is CASSPTVITEAFF. CDR3 DNA sequence: TGTGCCAGCAGTCCTACGGTTATCACTGAAGCTTTCTTT.

This rearrangement joins TRBV9 to TRBJ1-2; D is uncertain. Trimming removed 6 bases at V and 7 bases at J, with 13 bases between. The CDR3 loop spans 12 amino acids. Germline values: CDR1 SGDLS, CDR2 YYNGEE. CDR3 protein: CASTLYKGGYTF. The DNA of the CDR3 is TGTGCCAGCACCCTCTATAAGGGTGGCTACACCTTC. Using reference TRBV9 and TRBJ1-2 for the parts outside the CDR3, the full variable domain is DSGVTQTPKHLITATGQRVTLRCSPRSGDLSVYWYQQSLDQGLQFLIQYYNGEERAKGNILERFSAQQFPDLHSELNLSSLELGDSALYFCASTLYKGGYTFGSGTRLTVV.

V is TRBV28 and J is TRBJ2-2, with TRBD2 identical over 15 bases. There are 21 residues in the CDR3. Trimming removed 5 bases from V and 3 bases from J; junction bases left unmatched: 16. The germline V gene encodes CDR1 MDHEN and CDR2 SYDVKM. CDR3 sequence: CASSTRTSGRDYTFYTGELFF. The CDR3 coding sequence is TGTGCCAGCAGTACCCGGACTAGCGGGAGGGATTATACCTTCTACACCGGGGAGCTGTTTTTT.

The chain is built from TRBV10-2 and TRBJ1-1; no clear D gene. V was shortened by 3 bases and J by 0 bases, with 5 bases between the two germline ends. CDR3 length equals 13 residues. CDR1 WSHSY and CDR2 SAAADI come from the germline V gene. CDR3 DNA sequence: TGCGCCAGCAGTGAAGGCATGAACACTGAAGCTTTCTTT. Encoded protein: CASSEGMNTEAFF.